These 26 T cell receptor beta chains came from one sample sequenced in a study of blood T cell repertoires in COVID-19. Sequencing was performed with immunoSEQ multiplex PCR; in TCRdb, only in-frame clones are kept and a portion is missing. The sample lists approximately 210,000 clones; 75% to 90% were seen once. Sequencing was done on a sample of peripheral blood. Receptors were obtained from a woman aged 70-85 years with active or convalescent COVID-19.

This clone was counted a few times. The chain combines TRBV5-4 with TRBJ2-1, with 10 positions matching TRBD2. The CDR3 spans 16 residues. CDR1 and CDR2 from the germline V gene are SGHNT and YYREEE (reference sequence). V shed 0 bases, J shed 4 bases, and the junction held 4 bases outside the gene matches. Here the CDR3 reads CASSLGSGRMYNEQFF. CDR3 in DNA: TGTGCCAGCAGCTTGGGTAGCGGGAGGATGTACAATGAGCAGTTCTTC.

The V call is TRBV30, the J call TRBJ2-1; TRBD2 matches at 10 bases. Trimming cost V 3 bases and J 8 bases; bases outside gene matches: 10. This CDR3 is built from 15 residues. In germline, CDR1 is GTSNPN, CDR2 SVGIG (reference sequence). The CDR3, as DNA: TGTGCCTGGAGCCGGGGCCTAGCGGGGGTACATGAGCAGTTCTTC. This encodes CAWSRGLAGVHEQFF.

This clone was counted only a few times. The V and J genes are TRBV6-6 and TRBJ2-2; D may be TRBD2 (6 bases). Germline loops: CDR1 MNHNY, CDR2 SVGAGI (reference sequence). This CDR3 has 14 residues. The germline V and J ends were trimmed by 6 bases and 7 bases, with 15 bases remaining between them. The CDR3 DNA follows: TGTGCCAGCAGCCCTCGCGGGGATTACGGGGAGCTGTTTTTT. Residues: CASSPRGDYGELFF.

This chain joins TRBV29-1 and TRBJ1-1; D is perhaps TRBD1 (6 bases). Trimming shortened V by 1 base and J by 3 bases, and 15 bases separated the two germline ends. The CDR3 consists of 15 residues. Per the germline V gene, CDR1 is SQVTM and CDR2 is ANQGSEA. CDR3 sequence reads: CSVEGGGAGYTEAFF. The DNA for the CDR3 is TGCAGCGTTGAAGGCGGGGGGGCCGGGTACACTGAAGCTTTCTTT.

This chain links TRBV29-1 with TRBJ2-7, with D possibly being TRBD2 (6 bases). Germline CDR1 and CDR2: SQVTM and ANQGSEA. V dropped 4 bases and J dropped 2 bases, with 18 bases sitting between them. The CDR3 length is 15 residues. The CDR3 sequence is CSVVVGGKLTYEQYF. Here the CDR3 DNA reads TGCAGCGTTGTAGTGGGCGGGAAGCTAACCTACGAGCAGTACTTC.

This chain joins TRBV2 and TRBJ2-4; maybe TRBD2 (6 bases). There are 13 residues in the CDR3. V was pared by 4 bases and J by 6 bases, with 10 bases between. Germline V gene data show CDR1 as SNHLY and CDR2 as FYNNEI. In DNA form, the CDR3 reads TGTGCCAGCAGTGGCGGGACCCCAAACATTCAGTACTTC. Translating gives CASSGGTPNIQYF.

The chain combines TRBV6-2 or TRBV6-3 with TRBJ2-1; the D gene is possibly TRBD1 (5 bases). From germline, CDR1 is MNHEY and CDR2 SVGEGT. V was trimmed by 3 bases and J by 7 bases, leaving 7 bases between them. The CDR3 is made up of 12 amino acids. CDR3 nucleotide sequence: TGTGCCAGCAGTTATTACAGGAATGAGCAGTTCTTC. As protein: CASSYYRNEQFF.

The J gene is TRBJ1-2, the V gene TRBV4-1; D possibly corresponds to TRBD1 (6 bases). This CDR3 region has 15 residues. Germline V gives CDR1 MGHRA, CDR2 YSYEKL. V gave up 3 bases and J gave up 5 bases, with 16 bases separating them. The CDR3 loop reads CASSHAAGAGYGYTF. The CDR3 DNA reads TGCGCCAGCAGCCATGCGGCGGGGGCTGGGTATGGCTACACCTTC.

The sample holds many counts of this clone. V gene TRBV15 combines with J gene TRBJ1-1, with a tentative D call TRBD1 (5 bases). This CDR3 has 12 residues. Trimming stripped 4 bases from V and 5 bases from J, with 8 bases between. Looked up from germline, CDR1 is LNHNV and CDR2 is YYDKDF (reference sequence). CDR3 in amino acids: CATSIQGTEAFF. CDR3 coding DNA: TGTGCCACCAGCATTCAGGGAACTGAAGCTTTCTTT. Drawing the rest from reference TRBV15 and TRBJ1-1, the complete variable domain is DAMVIQNPRYQVTQFGKPVTLSCSQTLNHNVMYWYQQKSSQAPKLLFHYYDKDFNNEADTPDNFQSRRPNTSFCFLDIRSPGLGDTAMYLCATSIQGTEAFFGQGTRLTVV.

This clone turned up a few times. J is TRBJ2-5 and V is TRBV5-1; 8 nucleotides line up with TRBD2. The CDR3 totals 16 residues. Per the germline V gene, CDR1 is SGHRS and CDR2 is YFSETQ. With V trimmed by 3 bases and J by 5 bases, 12 bases remained unmatched. The CDR3 DNA sequence: TGCGCCAGCAGCTCCACGTTAGGGACTAGTGATGAGACCCAGTACTTC. This codes for CASSSTLGTSDETQYF.

V is TRBV7-3 and J is TRBJ1-2; D is possibly TRBD1 (5 bases). The V and J ends lost 6 bases and 7 bases respectively, with 15 bases between them. This CDR3 comprises 13 residues. Germline V gives CDR1 SGHTA, CDR2 FQGTGA. The CDR3 is CASRLKGKLGYTF. CDR3 DNA sequence: TGTGCCAGCAGGTTGAAGGGGAAGCTTGGCTACACCTTC.

V is TRBV4-2 and J is TRBJ2-3, with TRBD2 identical over 7 bases. V gave up 4 bases and J gave up 6 bases; unmatched junction bases: 13. CDR3 size: 16 residues. CDR1 and CDR2 (germline): LGHNA, YNFKEQ. CDR3 nucleotide sequence: TGTGCCAGCAGCCGGGGAGCGGGACCCCACCACGATACGCAGTATTTT. It is translated as CASSRGAGPHHDTQYF.

The chain recombines TRBV15 with TRBJ1-1, with D perhaps matching TRBD1 (5 bases). This CDR3 contains 14 residues. CDR1 LNHNV and CDR2 YYDKDF come from the germline V gene (reference sequence). V lost 3 bases, J lost 4 bases, and 12 bases lay in between. This CDR3 reads CATSRIRGGTEAFF. CDR3 DNA sequence: TGTGCCACCAGCAGGATACGGGGGGGCACTGAAGCTTTCTTT.

This sequence joins TRBV5-1 and TRBJ2-7; D is possibly TRBD2 (6 bases). The V gene's germline CDR1 is SGHRS and CDR2 YFSETQ. Trimming took off 3 bases at V and 4 bases at J, with 20 bases between the two ends. This CDR3 has 16 amino acids. The CDR3 protein is CASSSASAGLGYEQYF. The CDR3 nucleotides read TGCGCCAGCAGCTCGGCTTCGGCGGGGCTCGGGTACGAGCAGTACTTC. Supplemented by reference TRBV5-1 and TRBJ2-7, the full variable domain reads KAGVTQTPRYLIKTRGQQVTLSCSPISGHRSVSWYQQTPGQGLQFLFEYFSETQRNKGNFPGRFSGRQFSNSRSEMNVSTLELGDSALYLCASSSASAGLGYEQYFGPGTRLTVT.

This clone was counted once. The chain joins TRBV20-1 to TRBJ2-1; D may be TRBD2 (6 bases). Trimming pared 3 bases from V and 4 bases from J, leaving 19 bases between. The CDR3 contains 16 residues. Germline assignment: CDR1 DFQATT and CDR2 SNEGSKA (reference sequence). The DNA of the CDR3 is TGCAGTGCTAGTGTCTTGGGTAGCGGTGATTACAATGAGCAGTTCTTC. Its protein is CSASVLGSGDYNEQFF.

This chain links TRBV2 with TRBJ2-3; 8 bases agree with TRBD2. Losses at the gene ends were 6 bases for V and 6 bases for J; bases not matched to a gene: 8. The germline V gene encodes CDR1 SNHLY and CDR2 FYNNEI. The CDR3 contains 14 residues. CDR3 sequence: CASSGLAIGDTQYF. The DNA for the CDR3 is TGTGCCAGCAGCGGACTAGCCATTGGGGATACGCAGTATTTT.

The rearrangement uses TRBV19 and TRBJ1-1; 7 bases are shared with TRBD1. This CDR3 is 16 amino acids long. Germline values: CDR1 LNHDA, CDR2 SQIVND (reference sequence). The trim removed 9 bases at V and 4 bases at J, leaving 17 bases unmatched. CDR3 in DNA: TGTGCCAGCAATAGCCACTATAGAGGGGGCGGCACTGAAGCTTTCTTT. Translation gives CASNSHYRGGGTEAFF.

As regards this clone: Other DNA sequences in the same sample also yield this CDR3. The rearrangement joins TRBV18 to TRBJ2-5, with D unresolved. The germline gives CDR1 KGHSH, CDR2 LQKENI. V was cut by 0 bases and J by 5 bases, with 4 bases left in between. This CDR3 contains 12 residues. CDR3 sequence: CASSPPEETQYF. In DNA form, the CDR3 reads TGTGCCAGCTCACCACCCGAGGAGACCCAGTACTTC.

The rearrangement uses TRBV5-1 and TRBJ1-2; a weak D match, TRBD1 (6 bases). The CDR3 runs 12 residues. Trimming stripped 0 bases from V and 8 bases from J, with 8 bases between. The germline V gene encodes CDR1 SGHRS and CDR2 YFSETQ. CDR3: CASSLDRDGYTF. Here the CDR3 DNA reads TGCGCCAGCAGCTTGGACAGGGACGGCTACACCTTC.

V usage is TRBV5-6 and J usage is TRBJ1-1, with 8 bases identical to TRBD1. The CDR3 sequence is 12 residues long. The V and J ends lost 6 bases and 10 bases, in that order; junction bases with no gene match: 8. Looked up from germline, CDR1 is SGHDT and CDR2 is YYEEEE. The CDR3 here is CASIATGGVAFF. DNA of the CDR3: TGTGCCAGCATCGCAACAGGGGGTGTAGCTTTCTTT.

The gene calls are TRBV18 and TRBJ1-2; D is uncertain. There are 15 residues in the CDR3. Trimming took 3 bases from V and 0 from J, leaving 11 bases between them. Per germline, CDR1 KGHSH and CDR2 LQKENI. CDR3 protein: CASSPRTDPNYGYTF. The CDR3 region has the DNA TGTGCCAGCTCACCTCGAACAGATCCTAACTATGGCTACACCTTC. Complete variable domain (other parts from reference TRBV18 and TRBJ1-2): NAGVMQNPRHLVRRRGQEARLRCSPMKGHSHVYWYRQLPEEGLKFMVYLQKENIIDESGMPKERFSAEFPKEGPSILRIQQVVRGDSAAYFCASSPRTDPNYGYTFGSGTRLTVV.

CDR3 residues: CASSPGTSSNEQFF. The CDR3 nucleotides read TGCGCCAGCAGCCCCGGGACTAGTTCTAATGAGCAGTTCTTC. The chain is built from TRBV5-1 and TRBJ2-1; 8 bases are shared with TRBD2. CDR1 and CDR2 from the germline V gene are SGHRS and YFSETQ. J gave up 7 bases and V 4 bases, and 7 bases lay outside the gene matches. The CDR3 has 14 residues.

The chain couples TRBV12-3 or TRBV12-4 to TRBJ2-7; tentatively, D is TRBD1 (5 bases). The germline V and J ends were trimmed by 3 bases and 2 bases, with 8 bases remaining between them. CDR3 length: 13 amino acids. In DNA, the CDR3 is TGTGCCAGCAGTTTTGACAGACCCTACGAGCAGTACTTC. Its protein is CASSFDRPYEQYF.

This clone was seen only once. The rearrangement links TRBV5-6 to TRBJ2-7; tentative D call: TRBD2 (6 bases). The CDR3 spans 14 residues. V lost 3 bases to trimming and J lost 1 base, with 11 bases between them. Germline loops: CDR1 SGHDT, CDR2 YYEEEE. CDR3 sequence (DNA): TGTGCCAGCAGCTCGGCCGGGACTTCCTACGAGCAGTACTTC. Translated, it gives CASSSAGTSYEQYF.

The chain has TRBV9 and TRBJ2-7; D perhaps matches TRBD1 (6 bases). The CDR3 is made up of 14 amino acids. Trimming shortened V by 4 bases and J by 2 bases, and 13 bases separated the two germline ends. Germline CDR1 and CDR2: SGDLS and YYNGEE. The CDR3 region is CASSRGQGTYEQYF. The DNA for the CDR3 is TGTGCCAGCAGCCGAGGGCAGGGGACCTACGAGCAGTACTTC.

The chain recombines TRBV18 with TRBJ2-7; no reliable D call. The CDR3 consists of 12 residues. V was trimmed by 0 bases and J by 9 bases, leaving 9 bases between them. The germline gives CDR1 KGHSH, CDR2 LQKENI. The CDR3, as DNA: TGTGCCAGCTCACCACCCGGGTATGTGCAGTACTTC. This translates into CASSPPGYVQYF.